A selection of T cell receptor beta chains follows, all from one sample in a study of T cell responses to AZD1222 COVID-19 vaccine. Sequencing used immunoSEQ multiplex PCR; TCRdb keeps in-frame clones, though not all of them. The sample shows just under 80,000 clones, under 95% of them seen only once. Sequences were derived from peripheral blood, sampled 28 days after the second AZD1222 dose. Source of these receptors: an adult who received the AZD1222 COVID-19 vaccine. CDR3s include the opening cysteine and the closing phenylalanine or tryptophan. The order of the fields is J gene, clone size, D gene, V gene, CDR3 DNA, CDR3 protein. D genes are given only for firm matches. Some rows have no size entry. The others give once, few or many, or a class for an expanded clone.

TRBJ1-5,NA,NA,TRBV28,TGTGCCAGCTACCAGGGCGAAGGAGTGCCCCAGCATTTT,CASYQGEGVPQHF
TRBJ2-5,NA,TRBD2,TRBV7-9,TGTGCCAGCAGCCAACTAGCGGGACAAGAGACCCAGTACTTC,CASSQLAGQETQYF
TRBJ2-2,NA,NA,TRBV5-3,TGTGCCAGAAGCTTGGGTCCTGTCCCCGGGGAGCTGTTTTTT,CARSLGPVPGELFF
TRBJ2-7,few,NA,TRBV29-1,TGCAGCGTTGAAGATCTTCGGGGCCGGAGCTCCTACGAGCAGTACTTC,CSVEDLRGRSSYEQYF
TRBJ2-1,NA,TRBD2,TRBV10-1,TGCGCCAGCGAACTAGCGGGAGAGAACCGCAATGAGCAGTTCTTC,CASELAGENRNEQFF
TRBJ1-5,NA,NA,TRBV4-1,TGCGCCAGCAGCCAAGATTGGGTGAGGCCCCAGCATTTT,CASSQDWVRPQHF
TRBJ1-6,NA,NA,TRBV30,TGTGCCTGGCACGGTCAGGGGACGGCATATTCACCCCTCCACTTT,CAWHGQGTAYSPLHF
TRBJ2-1,medium-sized,NA,TRBV3-1/TRBV3-2,TGTGCCAGCAGCCAAGACGGCGGCACGGAGCAGTTCTTC,CASSQDGGTEQFF
TRBJ2-5,NA,NA,TRBV6-5,TGTGCCAGCAGTCCCCGGACCCAACTGGGGGAGACCCAGTACTTC,CASSPRTQLGETQYF
TRBJ1-5,NA,NA,TRBV19,TGTGCCAGTACTCGGGACCGCGGGCAGCCCCAGCATTTT,CASTRDRGQPQHF
TRBJ2-2,NA,TRBD2,TRBV2,TGTGCCAGCGGGAGGCTAGCGGGTAACACCGGGGAGCTGTTTTTT,CASGRLAGNTGELFF
TRBJ1-1,NA,TRBD1,TRBV5-1,TGCGCCAGCAGAAGTGAGGGACAGCAGAACACTGAAGCTTTCTTT,CASRSEGQQNTEAFF
TRBJ1-1,once,TRBD1,TRBV16,TGTGCCAGCAGCCAATCGCCGACGACCCAGGGGGCTGAAGCTTTCTTT,CASSQSPTTQGAEAFF
TRBJ1-2,NA,NA,TRBV7-8,TGTGCCAGCAGCTCCTCATTAGCCTCCAAGGTTGGTGGCTACACCTTC,CASSSSLASKVGGYTF
TRBJ1-1,NA,TRBD1,TRBV27,TGTGCCAGCAGTTTTTTTGGACAGGGTATGACTGAAGCTTTCTTT,CASSFFGQGMTEAFF
TRBJ2-3,NA,NA,TRBV5-6,TGTGCCAGCAGCGGGAGGGCAGGGGCTAGCACAGATACGCAGTATTTT,CASSGRAGASTDTQYF
TRBJ2-7,NA,TRBD1,TRBV6-5,TGTGCCAGCAGTTACGGGCCAGGGGGAAGCTACGAGCAGTACTTC,CASSYGPGGSYEQYF
TRBJ2-7,NA,TRBD2,TRBV6-5,TGTGCCGGTGGGACCTGGACTAGCGGCTACGAGCAGTACTTC,CAGGTWTSGYEQYF
TRBJ2-1,NA,NA,TRBV15,TGTGCCACCAGCAGCCCCCTCGGGCGACTTCTAGGAGGCAATGAGCAGTTCTTC,CATSSPLGRLLGGNEQFF
TRBJ2-5,NA,TRBD1,TRBV7-2,TGTGCCAGCAGCACCCACGGACAGGGGATGGAGACCCAGTACTTC,CASSTHGQGMETQYF
TRBJ1-2,NA,NA,TRBV4-1,TGCGCCAGCAGCCAAGACCTGGCCAGGGTCGTAGTAGATGGCTACACCTTC,CASSQDLARVVVDGYTF
TRBJ2-2,NA,TRBD2,TRBV10-3,TGTGCCATCGCAGCGGGAAACACCGGGGAGCTGTTTTTT,CAIAAGNTGELFF
TRBJ2-3,NA,NA,TRBV6-4,TGTGCCAGCAGTTCCGGGACACAAGGCGCAGATACGCAGTATTTT,CASSSGTQGADTQYF
TRBJ1-3,NA,NA,TRBV4-1,TGCGCCAGCAGCCAAACCCAGGGATCTGGAAACACCATATATTTT,CASSQTQGSGNTIYF
TRBJ1-5,NA,TRBD1,TRBV10-1,TGCGCCAGCAGTGAGACAGGGGCTCAGCCCCAGCATTTT,CASSETGAQPQHF
TRBJ2-2,NA,TRBD2,TRBV7-2,TGTGCCAGCAGCATCGCCGGGACTAGCACCACCGGGGAGCTGTTTTTT,CASSIAGTSTTGELFF